This entry describes one T cell receptor (beta chain). This clonotype was recorded at least ten times. The specificity of this receptor is unknown. Base qualities are not recorded, but no much larger clone differs from it by a single base. Trimming takes 2 bases off V and 2 bases off J; junction bases not matched to a gene: 4. Counted from cysteine to phenylalanine, this CDR3 has 16 amino acids. CDR3 DNA only is kept here, 48 bases in frame from base 1. The germline V gene encodes CDR1 KGHSH and CDR2 LQKENI. The record originates from a study of T cells in Graves' hyperthyroidism and ophthalmopathy (dated by TCRdb to about 2019). Regarding the research as a whole: Peripheral blood samples were taken at the time of initial diagnosis, prior to any treatment. The roughly 100 discovery patients were randomly divided into training and test sets at a 7:3 ratio. Prospective prediction of ophthalmopathy was tested in an independent validation cohort of 18 to 20 hyperthyroidism patients and 17 patients who later progressed to ophthalmopathy. A discovery cohort of about a hundred patients, roughly 45 with Graves' ophthalmopathy and 57 with stable Graves' hyperthyroidism, was used to find distinguishing TCR V-J signatures. Thyroid tissue and blood T-cell repertoires from six Graves' hyperthyroidism patients were also compared in the study. TCR Vbeta CDR3 sequencing of 140 or so peripheral blood samples (43 ophthalmopathy, 75 hyperthyroidism and roughly 17 progressor patients) is reported in the paper. Once sampling was done, hyperthyroidism patients were given methimazole at a starting dose of 30 mg daily, whereas ophthalmopathy patients were given high-dose intravenous methylprednisolone.

In the ophthalmopathy patients, disease was moderately to severely active, with a Clinical Activity Score of 3 or more, a NOSPECS grade of 4 or more, and a duration of less than 3 months. Exclusion was applied to patients with uncontrolled infections, other autoimmune diseases, pregnancy or lactation. Diagnoses were established on the basis of clinical symptoms, serum thyroxine and TRAb, thyroid ultrasound, and orbital computed tomography. Ficoll-Paque density gradient centrifugation was used to isolate PBMCs from 9.5 to 10 ml of fresh peripheral blood. Total RNA was extracted with Trizol reagent, and quality was checked on an Agilent 2100 Bioanalyzer. On the study overall, not on this receptor specifically: A 13 V-J signature model separated ophthalmopathy from stable hyperthyroidism, with around 88% sensitivity and 81.08% specificity in cross-validation and 80%/75% in testing. Most expanded thyroid clonotypes (frequency above 0.001) were also detected in blood, suggesting blood repertoires may reflect thyroid immune responses. In validation, progression to ophthalmopathy was predicted by the model with nearly 71% sensitivity and around 75% specificity, a median of approximately 6.5 months before onset. Sample size was not statistically predetermined, and investigators were not blinded to group allocation.

The TCR beta CDR3 regions were amplified from RNA transcripts. The first round of RT-PCR for the TCR CDR3 was performed with the HTBI primer set and the Qiagen OneStep RT-PCR kit. A second multiplex PCR round built the libraries, followed by size selection and purification. The libraries were sequenced on an Illumina HiSeq2000 using paired-end 100 bp reads. Per the original workflow: SOAPnuke was used to process the raw data, with reads discarded if the reads contained adapters or uncalled bases, had a mean Phred below 15, or lacked an exact constant-primer or identifier match. High-quality paired reads were merged with COPE v1.2.5, and unique nucleotide sequences were defined as clonotypes. MiTCR v1.1 was used to align the clonotypes against IMGT TRBV, TRBD and TRBJ reference segments. The analysis was restricted to V-J combinations with a frequency above 0.0001, which together covered 99.2% of the repertoires. A TCS score was defined as the ratio between F50 (clonal expansion) and ExV (chaos), using BLOSUM62-based TCRdist between CDR3 peptides within each V-J. Welch's t-statistics and random forest reduced roughly 540 V-J features to 13, which were used in a naive Bayes classifier (R e1071). The similarity between thyroid and blood repertoires was quantified using the Morisita-Horn index. TCRdb reworked the public reads: Q25 trimming with fastp, MiXCR clone assembly, productive beta chains retained. For every CDR3 protein sequence, its rows merge into one entry that carries the most common genes and DNA. TCRdb's processing, not the authors' own work, is the source of the V and J calls. Across this sample there are about 610,000 distinct CDR3 sequences, with about 15% seen only once. Approximately 4.2% of the sample goes to the ten largest clones.

This sequence uses TRBV18 and TRBJ2-3, with 10 junctional bases fitting TRBD2. The sequence came from a middle-aged woman with Graves' ophthalmopathy. Material: blood. The CDR3 region: CASSPRAGGDTDTQYF. In nucleotides, the sequence is TGTGCCAGCTCACCAAGAGCGGGAGGGGACACAGATACGCAGTATTTT. Reference TRBV18 and TRBJ2-3 genes cover what lies past the CDR3, so the full variable domain is NAGVMQNPRHLVRRRGQEARLRCSPMKGHSHVYWYRQLPEEGLKFMVYLQKENIIDESGMPKERFSAEFPKEGPSILRIQQVVRGDSAAYFCASSPRAGGDTDTQYFGPGTRLTVL.